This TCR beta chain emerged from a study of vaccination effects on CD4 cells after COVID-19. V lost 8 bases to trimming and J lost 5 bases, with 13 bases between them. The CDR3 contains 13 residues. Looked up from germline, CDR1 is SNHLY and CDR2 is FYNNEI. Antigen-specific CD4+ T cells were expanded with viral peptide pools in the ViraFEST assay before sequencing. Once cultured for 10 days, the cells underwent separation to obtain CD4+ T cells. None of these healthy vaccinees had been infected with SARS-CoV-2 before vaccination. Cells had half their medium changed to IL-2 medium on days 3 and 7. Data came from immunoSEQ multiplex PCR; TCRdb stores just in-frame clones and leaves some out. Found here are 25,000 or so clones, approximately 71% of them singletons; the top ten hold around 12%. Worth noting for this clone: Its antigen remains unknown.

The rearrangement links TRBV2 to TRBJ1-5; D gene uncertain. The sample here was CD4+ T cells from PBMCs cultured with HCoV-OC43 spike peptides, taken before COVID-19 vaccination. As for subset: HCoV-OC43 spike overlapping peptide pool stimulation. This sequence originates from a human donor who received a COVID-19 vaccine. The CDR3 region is CASRRGVYQPQHF. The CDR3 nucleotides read TGTGCCAGCCGGCGGGGAGTGTATCAGCCCCAGCATTTT.